Included here is one T cell receptor (beta chain) sequence, with context. What it binds is unknown. This specimen comes from a study of PD-1 blockade in mismatch repair-deficient tumors. Notes on the study in general: Tumor-resident clones, often absent from pretreatment blood, expanded after pembrolizumab and then contracted.

Here immunoSEQ multiplex PCR was the method, and the copy in TCRdb shows in-frame clones only, minus some. This sample has 56,000 or so clones, with around 73% found just once. Trimming stripped 6 bases from V and 2 bases from J, with 17 bases between. The CDR3 has 16 residues. Germline loops: CDR1 LGHNA, CDR2 YNFKEQ. The source was peripheral blood, collected 4 weeks after starting pembrolizumab. The source of this sequence is an adult with mismatch repair-deficient cancer. The J gene is TRBJ1-3, the V gene TRBV4-2; possibly TRBD1 for D (5 bases). Here the CDR3 reads CASSHLRGGTGNTIYF. The CDR3 DNA is TGTGCCAGCAGTCATCTTAGGGGAGGAACTGGAAACACCATATATTTT.